This entry concerns a single T cell receptor (beta chain). No antigen is known for it. The CDR3 spans 14 residues. Germline assignment: CDR1 LNHDA and CDR2 SQIVND (reference sequence). The junction had 6 bases not matched to a gene; V was cut back by 10 bases and J by 0 bases. This entry comes from a study of cytomegalovirus exposure and HLA in healthy donors. Only in-frame clones appear in the TCRdb table, and some are missing; sequencing was by immunoSEQ multiplex PCR. The sample has about 56,000 clones; more than 80% are singletons. Study-level points and caveats: The TCR clusters that emerged in the first cohort tended, a later analysis found, to co-occur in the 120 validation repertoires. Reported performance of the classifier showed diagnosis of cytomegalovirus status with high specificity and sensitivity.

The chain is built from TRBV19 and TRBJ2-1; 7 bases line up with TRBD1. The source material was PBMCs. The receptor was derived from a man younger than 35 in good health and CMV-seronegative. CDR3: CATGGRISYNEQFF. DNA for the CDR3: TGTGCCACAGGGGGACGCATCTCCTACAATGAGCAGTTCTTC.